This is a list of T cell receptor beta chains from one sample in a study of blood T cell repertoires in COVID-19. The method was immunoSEQ multiplex PCR; TCRdb's version includes in-frame clones alone and lacks a portion of them. The repertoire holds roughly 220,000 clones, roughly 80% seen once, with under 8.5% in the top ten. Sequencing was done on a sample of peripheral blood. Receptor source: an elderly woman with COVID-19, enrolled during active disease. Both conserved end residues are part of each CDR3. The D gene is left open where the match is weak. Size values are once, few and many counts, or a class for expanded clones, and some rows have none.

V	D	J	size	CDR3	DNA
TRBV24-1	-	TRBJ2-1	once	CATSDNRAPYNEQFF	TGTGCCACCAGTGACAACAGGGCGCCCTACAATGAGCAGTTCTTC
TRBV5-1	TRBD2	TRBJ2-3	-	CASSSGTKSTDTQYF	TGCGCCAGCAGCTCCGGGACTAAAAGCACAGATACGCAGTATTTT
TRBV5-8	TRBD1	TRBJ1-2	-	CASSYYRGRGYGYTF	TGTGCCAGCAGTTATTACAGGGGGCGCGGCTATGGCTACACCTTC
TRBV7-8	-	TRBJ1-1	once	CASSFSGVGGTEAFF	TGTGCCAGCAGCTTTTCGGGGGTCGGCGGCACTGAAGCTTTCTTT
TRBV6-1	-	TRBJ1-5	-	CASSEALSLGDQPQHF	TGTGCCAGCAGTGAAGCTTTGTCCTTGGGCGATCAGCCCCAGCATTTT
TRBV21-1	-	TRBJ1-3	-	CASSKVADRNTIYF	TGTGCCAGCAGCAAAGTGGCGGACAGAAACACCATATATTTT
TRBV7-9	TRBD1	TRBJ2-6	-	CASSLSGQVANVLTF	TGTGCCAGCAGCTTAAGTGGACAGGTAGCCAACGTCCTGACTTTC
TRBV5-4	-	TRBJ2-2	once	CASSPPPSPGKVGELFF	TGTGCCAGCAGCCCCCCTCCTAGTCCGGGGAAGGTCGGGGAGCTGTTTTTT
TRBV5-1	-	TRBJ1-2	-	CASQEGWGGGYTF	TGCGCCAGTCAAGAGGGATGGGGAGGCGGCTACACCTTC
TRBV27	TRBD1	TRBJ1-5	-	CASRDRGGWSDQPQHF	TGTGCCAGCAGGGACCGAGGGGGCTGGTCGGATCAGCCCCAGCATTTT
TRBV7-7	-	TRBJ2-5	-	CASSLDSGKTQYF	TGTGCTAGCAGCTTAGACTCAGGGAAGACCCAGTACTTC
TRBV30	-	TRBJ2-1	few	CAWSVSAARNEQFF	TGTGCCTGGAGTGTATCGGCTGCTAGAAATGAGCAGTTCTTC
TRBV6-1	-	TRBJ2-1	-	CASSEEGQNEQFF	TGTGCCAGCAGTGAGGAGGGCCAAAATGAGCAGTTCTTC
TRBV7-9	-	TRBJ1-2	few	CASSLAGEGYGYTF	TGTGCCAGCAGCTTAGCAGGGGAAGGGTATGGCTACACCTTC
TRBV7-9	-	TRBJ1-5	-	CASSLPNQPQHF	TGTGCCAGCAGCTTACCTAATCAGCCCCAGCATTTT
TRBV7-9	-	TRBJ1-2	few	CASSLRGNDGYTF	TGTGCCAGCAGTCTCAGGGGAAACGATGGCTACACCTTC
TRBV7-8	TRBD1	TRBJ2-2	-	CASSPLTGTPGELFF	TGTGCCAGCAGCCCATTGACAGGGACCCCCGGGGAGCTGTTTTTT
TRBV2	TRBD1	TRBJ1-2	-	CASSAGQAWGGYTF	TGTGCCAGCAGTGCTGGACAGGCCTGGGGTGGCTACACCTTC
TRBV2	-	TRBJ1-2	-	CASSEPRAGAYGYTF	TGTGCCAGCAGTGAACCAAGAGCAGGGGCCTATGGCTACACCTTC
TRBV29-1	TRBD1	TRBJ1-2	-	CSVESGGSYGYTF	TGCAGCGTTGAATCAGGGGGCTCCTATGGCTACACCTTC
TRBV19	TRBD2	TRBJ2-3	-	CAARSGSSDTQYF	TGTGCCGCTAGGAGCGGGAGTTCAGATACGCAGTATTTT
TRBV27	TRBD1	TRBJ2-7	-	CASSRQGSYEQYF	TGTGCCAGCAGCAGACAGGGTTCCTACGAGCAGTACTTC